A single TCR beta chain is shown here with its context. Its antigen remains unidentified. Each donor was a Caucasian adult residing in Nashville, Tennessee. Assay used: immunoSEQ multiplex PCR; TCRdb lists only in-frame clones, some missing. The sample lists a few million clones, 90% to 95% occurring once. This sample stems from a study of shared clonotypes between healthy human individuals. V lost 0 bases and J lost 5; bases outside the gene matches: 9. CDR3 length equals 15 residues. CDR1 is GTSNPN, CDR2 SVGIG, per germline (reference sequence). Regarding the study as a whole: Estimated clonotype richness was generally higher in naive than memory subsets. Clonotypes shared by all four donors outscored non-shared clonotypes in generation probability. Read depth was anticipated to influence clonotype sharing among donors.

This clonotype originated in a young man in good health. The chain recombines TRBV30 with TRBJ2-5, with 7 nucleotides matching TRBD1. Sequencing input: naive CD4+ T cells sorted from blood. Regarding subset: CD45RA+ positively selected. The chain's CDR3 is CAWSVGKGGVETQYF. The DNA for the CDR3 is TGTGCCTGGAGTGTTGGGAAAGGGGGCGTCGAGACCCAGTACTTC.